Described below is a single TCR beta chain sequence and its context. TCR beta CDR3 regions were amplified from RNA transcripts. HTBI primers were employed in a first-round RT-PCR of the TCR CDR3. TCRdb independently ran MiXCR on the multiplex PCR reads; one entry per CDR3 protein. Found here are a few hundred thousand distinct CDR3 sequences, approximately 15% of them singletons; the top ten hold 2.5% to 4%. These data originate in a study of T cells in Graves' hyperthyroidism and ophthalmopathy. The length of the CDR3 is 16 residues. Trimming took 6 bases from V and 8 from J; bases not matched to a gene: 16. The germline gives CDR1 MNHEY, CDR2 SMNVEV (reference sequence).

This TCR came from a woman aged 40 to 50 with Graves' ophthalmopathy. The chain couples TRBV27 to TRBJ1-2, with 9 bases lining up with TRBD1. Sequencing was carried out using blood. In DNA form, the CDR3 reads TGTGCCAGCAGGAGGACCGCGAGCACAGGGGGCAGGGGCTACACCTTC. Protein product: CASRRTASTGGRGYTF.